This T cell receptor beta chain is drawn from a study of blood T cells in healthy people across ages. Primed by a sample-barcoded 5' primer and a J-beta primer mix, a second PCR proceeded for about 6 to 11 cycles. A template-switch adaptor with 12 random nucleotides tagged each cDNA molecule. A single record per CDR3 protein comes from TCRdb applying MiXCR to the 5' RACE reads. The sample has fewer than 900,000 distinct CDR3 sequences; about 40% are singletons. Note on this clonotype: The antigen remains undetermined. One end of the junction fails to match germline, which may point to a read error.

The CDR3 length is 13 residues. Germline V gene lookup returns CDR1 SQVTM and CDR2 ANQGSEA. Findings of the study overall: More naive CD4+ cells and higher diversity were found in long-lived than in aged donors.

Donors were healthy Caucasian individuals from Russia aged roughly 6 to 100. Sequencing used blood. This sequence originates from a woman in her fifties or sixties in good health. The V gene is TRBV29-1, the J gene TRBJ1-1, with no clear D. CDR3 coding DNA: TGCGGCGTTGAAGGCGGTAGGAACACTGAAGCTTTCTTT. Protein sequence: CGVEGGRNTEAFF.